This TCR beta chain was sequenced in a study of blood T cell repertoires in COVID-19. Study-level background: Specimens from acute and convalescent COVID-19 originated in the United States, Italy and Spain. The cDNA or gDNA used as material had been derived from T cells, B-cell-depleted T cells, or PBMCs.

The CDR3 runs 16 residues. V lost 5 bases, J lost 1 base, and 3 bases stayed unmatched. Germline loops: CDR1 SEHNR, CDR2 FQNEAQ (reference sequence). How the authors handled the data: Reference gene primers were amplified, and this amplification served to estimate nucleated cell counts. Repertoires were generated with immunoSEQ multiplex PCR, while TCRdb's copy carries only in-frame clones and drops some. Clonal size and the V and J genes are those of that table, whereas D and trimming came from the DNA. This sample has 150,000 to 200,000 clones; around 81% occur once, and the top ten carry about 10%.

The sequence derives from a man aged 55 to 70 with active or convalescent COVID-19. The chain uses TRBV7-9 and TRBJ2-3, with 13 bases lining up with TRBD2. Sequenced input: peripheral blood. The CDR3 region has the DNA TGTGCCAGCAGCGCCGGGACTAGCGGGGGCACAGATACGCAGTATTTT. Translated: CASSAGTSGGTDTQYF. The full variable domain, with the rest looked up from reference TRBV7-9 and TRBJ2-3, is DTGVSQNPRHKITKRGQNVTFRCDPISEHNRLYWYRQTLGQGPEFLTYFQNEAQLEKSRLLSDRFSAERPKGSFSTLEIQRTEQGDSAMYLCASSAGTSGGTDTQYFGPGTRLTVL.